A single sample gave rise to the 10 T cell receptor beta chains below, sequenced in a study of cytomegalovirus exposure and HLA in healthy donors (dated by TCRdb to 2015 to 2018). The library was built by means of the immunoSEQ multiplex PCR assay. For the multiplex PCR, a mixture combining 60 forward primers for TCR Vbeta segments and 13 reverse primers for TCR Jbeta segments was used. The source is immuneACCESS, and TCRdb retained only in-frame sequences with V and J called. Part of the clones is not carried over; for the studies checked, unresolved V genes explain less than half of this, and the remainder is unexplained. This sample comprises over 150,000 clones, about 80% of them detected only once. The ten biggest clones cover 3% to 4.5% of the sample. The sample comprised PBMCs. These TCRs come from a woman aged 55-70 years in good health and CMV-seropositive.

The chain couples TRBV7-8 to TRBJ1-2, with 11 bases lining up with TRBD1. The germline V gene encodes CDR1 SGHVS and CDR2 FQNEAQ. The CDR3 contains 15 residues. V gave up 3 bases and J gave up 2 bases; unmatched junction bases: 2. In nucleotides, the CDR3 is TGTGCCAGCAGCTTCGGACAGGGGGCGAACTATGGCTACACCTTC. Protein product: CASSFGQGANYGYTF. The entire variable domain, with the rest obtained from reference TRBV7-8 and TRBJ1-2, is as follows: GAGVSQSPRYKVAKRGQDVALRCDPISGHVSLFWYQQALGQGPEFLTYFQNEAQLDKSGLPSDRFFAERPEGSVSTLKIQRTQQEDSAVYLCASSFGQGANYGYTFGSGTRLTVV.

V is TRBV28 and J is TRBJ2-7; 9 nucleotides align to TRBD1. Germline V gene sequence: CDR1 MDHEN, CDR2 SYDVKM. The CDR3 spans 15 residues. V trimming: 5 bases; J trimming: 6 bases; junction bases outside the gene matches: 11. This chain's CDR3 is CASSHSGTGTGEQYF. The CDR3 region has the DNA TGTGCCAGCAGTCATTCCGGGACAGGGACTGGCGAGCAGTACTTC.

The rearrangement links TRBV6-1 to TRBJ2-7, with 8 bases lining up with TRBD1. This CDR3 spans 13 amino acids. Trimming removed 7 bases from V and 2 bases from J; junction bases left unmatched: 4. Per germline, CDR1 MNHNS and CDR2 SASEGT. DNA for the CDR3: TGTGCCAGCAATTCGGGACAGGCCTACGAGCAGTACTTC. Translating it yields CASNSGQAYEQYF.

DNA for the CDR3: TGCGCCAGCAGCTTGGTGGTCGGGGGGTATAACCAAGAGACCCAGTACTTC. It yields the protein CASSLVVGGYNQETQYF. This chain uses TRBV5-1 with TRBJ2-5, with 7 nucleotides matching TRBD2. V lost 0 bases, J lost 0 bases, and 8 bases stayed unmatched. This CDR3 has 17 amino acids. CDR1 and CDR2 (germline): SGHRS, YFSETQ.

The V and J genes are TRBV28 and TRBJ1-2; no reliable D call. The CDR3 has 14 amino acids. The V gene's germline CDR1 is MDHEN and CDR2 SYDVKM. V was trimmed by 3 bases and J by 1 base, leaving 9 bases between them. CDR3 region: CASSLSTYNYGYTF. Written as DNA, the CDR3 is TGTGCCAGCAGTTTGTCGACATATAACTATGGCTACACCTTC.

The J gene is TRBJ1-1, the V gene TRBV27; D might be TRBD1 (6 bases). Between the trimmed V and J ends, which lost 5 bases and 1 base, there was a span of 11 bases. The CDR3 consists of 14 residues. Germline V CDR1 and CDR2: MNHEY, SMNVEV (reference sequence). The CDR3 DNA sequence: TGTGCCAGCAGTCGGGGACAATCGAACACTGAAGCTTTCTTT. Translated: CASSRGQSNTEAFF.

This clone was recorded a few times. The V call is TRBV29-1, the J call TRBJ2-1, with unresolved D. Germline CDR1 SQVTM, CDR2 ANQGSEA. The CDR3 covers 12 residues. Trimming removed 4 bases from V and 3 bases from J, with 7 bases in between. The CDR3 loop is CSVGAGYNEQFF. In DNA, the CDR3 is TGCAGCGTTGGGGCAGGCTACAATGAGCAGTTCTTC.

This chain links TRBV7-9 with TRBJ1-4; D uncertain. The germline V gene has CDR1 SEHNR and CDR2 FQNEAQ (reference sequence). This CDR3 spans 15 amino acids. Trimming pared 4 bases from V and 6 bases from J, leaving 15 bases between. The CDR3 here is CASSSSNGYHEKLFF. As DNA, the CDR3 is TGTGCCAGCAGCTCATCTAACGGGTACCATGAAAAACTGTTTTTT.

The rearrangement links TRBV28 to TRBJ1-4, with a possible D match to TRBD1 (6 bases). Germline values: CDR1 MDHEN, CDR2 SYDVKM. Between the trimmed V and J ends, which lost 6 bases and 8 bases, there was a span of 19 bases. The CDR3 sequence is 15 residues long. The CDR3 reads CASSYRTENREKLFF. As DNA, the CDR3 is TGTGCCAGCAGCTATCGGACAGAAAATCGGGAAAAACTGTTTTTT.

This clone was recorded a few times. J is TRBJ1-4 and V is TRBV6-6, with 9 bases that match TRBD1. Germline V CDR1 and CDR2: MNHNY, SVGAGI (reference sequence). J lost 9 bases, V lost 6 bases, and 8 bases had no gene match. This CDR3 has 14 residues. CDR3 DNA: TGTGCCAGCAGCTGGGACAGGGAAGAACAAAAACTGTTTTTT. Protein: CASSWDREEQKLFF.